This TCR beta chain stems from a study of OX40 agonist ivuxolimab in advanced cancers. For the study at large: Intravenous ivuxolimab was administered to patients every 2 weeks at 0.01 to 10 mg/kg. Findings and caveats of the study: At 0.1 to 3.0 mg/kg and by week 6, clonal expansion occurred in CD4+ and CD8+ blood T cells.

Sequencing was performed with immunoSEQ multiplex PCR; in TCRdb, only in-frame clones are kept and a portion is missing. Among about 72,000 clones listed, about 87% were seen once. CDR3 length: 15 residues. V shed 3 bases, J shed 10 bases, and the junction held 5 bases outside the gene matches. CDR1 MDHEN and CDR2 SYDVKM come from the germline V gene. About this clone itself: Antigen unknown.

The receptor comes from an adult with an advanced solid tumor such as melanoma, head and neck, liver or kidney cancer. The V and J genes are TRBV28 and TRBJ2-1; 14 nucleotides line up with TRBD2. The source was CD4+ or CD8+ T cells sorted from blood, collected in a trial of the OX40 agonist ivuxolimab. CDR3 in amino acids: CASSLGLAGAQEQFF. The CDR3 DNA sequence: TGTGCCAGCAGTTTGGGACTAGCGGGAGCCCAGGAGCAGTTCTTC.